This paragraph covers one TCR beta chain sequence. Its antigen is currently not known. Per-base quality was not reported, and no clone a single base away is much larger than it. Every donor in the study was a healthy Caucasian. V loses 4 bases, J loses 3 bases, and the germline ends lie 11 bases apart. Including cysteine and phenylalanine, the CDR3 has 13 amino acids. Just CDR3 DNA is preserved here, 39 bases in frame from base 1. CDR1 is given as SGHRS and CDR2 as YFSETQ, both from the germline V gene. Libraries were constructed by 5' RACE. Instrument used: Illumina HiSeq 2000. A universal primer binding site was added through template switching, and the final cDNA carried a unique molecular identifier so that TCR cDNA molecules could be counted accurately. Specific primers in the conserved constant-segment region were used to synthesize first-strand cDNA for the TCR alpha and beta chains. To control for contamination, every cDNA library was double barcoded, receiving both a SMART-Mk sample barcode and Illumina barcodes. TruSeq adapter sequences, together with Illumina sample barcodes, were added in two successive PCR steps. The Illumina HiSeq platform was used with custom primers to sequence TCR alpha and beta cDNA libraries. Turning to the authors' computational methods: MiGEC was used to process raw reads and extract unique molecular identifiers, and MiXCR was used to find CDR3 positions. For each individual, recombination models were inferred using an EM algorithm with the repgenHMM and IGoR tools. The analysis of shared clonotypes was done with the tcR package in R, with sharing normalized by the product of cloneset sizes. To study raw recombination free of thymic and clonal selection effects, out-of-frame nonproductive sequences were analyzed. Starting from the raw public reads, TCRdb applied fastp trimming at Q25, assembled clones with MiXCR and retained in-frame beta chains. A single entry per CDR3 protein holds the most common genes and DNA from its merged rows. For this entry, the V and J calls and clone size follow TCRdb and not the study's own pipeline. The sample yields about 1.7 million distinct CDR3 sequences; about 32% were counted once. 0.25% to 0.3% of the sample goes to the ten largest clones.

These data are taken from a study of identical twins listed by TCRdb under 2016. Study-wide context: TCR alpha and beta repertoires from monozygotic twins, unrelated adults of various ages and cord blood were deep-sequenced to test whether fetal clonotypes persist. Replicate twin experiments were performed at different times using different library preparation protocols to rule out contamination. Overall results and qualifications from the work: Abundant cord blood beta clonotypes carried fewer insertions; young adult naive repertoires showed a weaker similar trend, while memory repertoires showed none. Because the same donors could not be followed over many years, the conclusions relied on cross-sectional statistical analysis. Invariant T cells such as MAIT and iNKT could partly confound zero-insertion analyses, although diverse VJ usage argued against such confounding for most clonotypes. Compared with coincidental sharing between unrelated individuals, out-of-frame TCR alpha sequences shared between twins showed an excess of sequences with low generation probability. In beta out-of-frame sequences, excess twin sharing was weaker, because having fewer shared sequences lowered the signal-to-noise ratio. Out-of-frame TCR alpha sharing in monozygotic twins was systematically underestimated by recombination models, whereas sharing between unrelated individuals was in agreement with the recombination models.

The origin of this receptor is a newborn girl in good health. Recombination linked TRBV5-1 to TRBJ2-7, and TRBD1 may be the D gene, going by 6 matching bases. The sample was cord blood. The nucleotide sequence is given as TGCGCCAGCAGCCACTACAGGGACTACGAGCAGTACTTC. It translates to CASSHYRDYEQYF.